Listed below are T cell receptor beta chains from one sample, sequenced in a study of blood T cell repertoires in COVID-19. Sequencing was performed with immunoSEQ multiplex PCR; in TCRdb, only in-frame clones are kept and a portion is missing. The repertoire holds a few hundred thousand clones, with around nine tenths as singletons. The sample was peripheral blood. Receptors originate from a woman aged 50 to 60 with active or convalescent COVID-19. Both conserved end residues are part of each CDR3. A D gene is named only where the DNA matches it firmly. Size tells how often a clone was seen (once, few, many) or the class of an expanded clone, and some rows leave it out.

v_call	clone_size	j_call	d_call	cdr3_nt	cdr3_aa
TRBV5-1	.	TRBJ1-1	.	TGCGCCACCGTCCTCGTCGCTGAAGCTTTCTTT	CATVLVAEAFF
TRBV5-1	.	TRBJ2-5	.	TGCGCCAGCAGCTTGAGCCTAGCGATGGAGACCCAGTACTTC	CASSLSLAMETQYF
TRBV7-2	few	TRBJ2-7	.	TGTGCCAGCAGCTTGGGCCCTTCGGGGGAGCAGTACTTC	CASSLGPSGEQYF
TRBV18	.	TRBJ1-3	.	TGTGCCAGCTCACCCGACAGATTCTCTGGAAACACCATATATTTT	CASSPDRFSGNTIYF
TRBV4-1	.	TRBJ1-1	TRBD1	TGCGCCAGCAGCCAAGCTGAGACAGGGGAGAGAGCTTTCTTT	CASSQAETGERAFF
TRBV7-6	.	TRBJ2-7	TRBD1	TGTGCCAGCAGCCTATGGGACAGGGAGCGGACCTACGAGCAGTACTTC	CASSLWDRERTYEQYF
TRBV20-1	.	TRBJ2-7	.	TGCAGTGCTACTGACCTTTACGAGCAGTACTTC	CSATDLYEQYF
TRBV27	.	TRBJ2-3	TRBD2	TGTGCCAGCCCCGGGCTAGCGGGGCGGGGAAATACGCAGTATTTT	CASPGLAGRGNTQYF
TRBV29-1	.	TRBJ1-1	TRBD1	TGCAGCGTTGACACAGGGGGCGCCCCTGCTGAAGCTTTCTTT	CSVDTGGAPAEAFF
TRBV4-1	.	TRBJ1-5	.	TGCGCCAGCAGCCAAGTGGGCAGGGGCGGGAATCAGCCCCAGCATTTT	CASSQVGRGGNQPQHF
TRBV27	.	TRBJ2-6	.	TGTGCCAGCAGTCCCCTAAGCTCTGGGGCCAACGTCCTGACTTTC	CASSPLSSGANVLTF